This T cell receptor beta chain originates from a study of sequential checkpoint blockade in melanoma. Study-level information: Randomization was 1:1 between first-line nivolumab→ipilimumab and ipilimumab→nivolumab. Each arm's sequence ended with maintenance nivolumab.

Germline-derived CDR1 and CDR2 are LNHNV and YYDKDF (reference sequence). V lost 1 base and J lost 4, with 11 bases in between. The CDR3 consists of 14 residues. The repertoire was sequenced with immunoSEQ multiplex PCR; TCRdb's copy has only in-frame clones and lacks some. The sample carries about 17,000 clones, approximately 80% recorded once. Treatment in this sample: randomized to nivolumab then ipilimumab (arm A) or the reverse (arm B). No patient had prior DNA-damaging chemotherapy. The V call is TRBV15, the J call TRBJ2-7; D is ambiguous. The TCR originated in a human donor with melanoma. The sequencing here drew on CD8+ T cells sorted from blood (inferred from file names), taken from a patient given nivolumab and ipilimumab in sequence. CDR3 loop: CATSRGTETYEQYF. CDR3 DNA sequence: TGTGCCACCAGCAGAGGAACAGAAACTTACGAGCAGTACTTC. Filled out from reference TRBV15 and TRBJ2-7, the complete variable domain reads DAMVIQNPRYQVTQFGKPVTLSCSQTLNHNVMYWYQQKSSQAPKLLFHYYDKDFNNEADTPDNFQSRRPNTSFCFLDIRSPGLGDTAMYLCATSRGTETYEQYFGPGTRLTVT.